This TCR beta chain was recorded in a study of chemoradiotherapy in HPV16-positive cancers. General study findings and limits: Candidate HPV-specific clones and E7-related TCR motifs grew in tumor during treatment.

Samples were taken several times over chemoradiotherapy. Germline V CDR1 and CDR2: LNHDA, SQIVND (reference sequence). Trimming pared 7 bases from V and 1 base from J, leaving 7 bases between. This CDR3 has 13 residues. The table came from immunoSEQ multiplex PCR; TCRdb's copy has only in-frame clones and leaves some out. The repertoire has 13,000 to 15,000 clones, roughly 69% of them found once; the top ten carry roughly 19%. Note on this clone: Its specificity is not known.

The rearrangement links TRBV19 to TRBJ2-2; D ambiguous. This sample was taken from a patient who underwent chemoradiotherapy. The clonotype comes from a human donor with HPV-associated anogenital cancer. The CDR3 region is CASIRGNTGELFF. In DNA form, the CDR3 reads TGTGCCAGTATTCGAGGGAACACCGGGGAGCTGTTTTTT.